The subject of this entry is one TCR beta chain. This entry comes from a study of cytomegalovirus exposure and HLA in healthy donors. CDR3 size: 14 residues. The J segment lost 4 bases and the V segment lost 5 bases, leaving 7 bases of the junction unmatched. CDR1 is SEHNR and CDR2 is FQNEAQ in the germline V gene (reference sequence). Use of 60 Vbeta and 13 Jbeta primers characterized the PCR. Assay used: immunoSEQ multiplex PCR; TCRdb lists only in-frame clones, some missing. Of 90,000 to 140,000 clones listed, 70% to 80% are singletons. The receptor's source is a man younger than 45 in good health and CMV-seronegative. Sequencing was done on a sample of PBMCs. The chain uses TRBV7-9 and TRBJ1-2; 7 nucleotides line up with TRBD1. This CDR3 is CASSHPTGAYGYTF. Written as DNA, the CDR3 is TGTGCCAGCAGCCATCCTACAGGGGCCTATGGCTACACCTTC. Drawing the rest from reference TRBV7-9 and TRBJ1-2, the complete variable domain is DTGVSQNPRHKITKRGQNVTFRCDPISEHNRLYWYRQTLGQGPEFLTYFQNEAQLEKSRLLSDRFSAERPKGSFSTLEIQRTEQGDSAMYLCASSHPTGAYGYTFGSGTRLTVV.